This T cell receptor (beta chain) stems from a study of T cells after yellow fever vaccination. Study-wide results and limits: Most clones from primary vaccination resurfaced after the booster (approximately 96% CD4, around 90% CD8).

Comment on this clonotype: Antigen specificity is unknown.

TCRdb itself ran the 5' RACE reads through MiXCR, one entry per CDR3 protein. The data contain hundreds of thousands of distinct CDR3 sequences, about 12% of them singletons. This CDR3 contains 15 residues. V lost 6 bases and J 0 bases, leaving 11 bases between the germline ends. Source: PBMCs, taken on the day of the yellow fever booster vaccination. This rearrangement joins TRBV12-3 or TRBV12-4 to TRBJ2-2; no clear D. The sequence came from a man younger than 45 who received the YFV17D yellow fever vaccine. The CDR3 reads CASRSYSANTGELFF. The CDR3 DNA is TGTGCCAGCAGATCATACAGCGCGAACACCGGGGAGCTGTTTTTT.